This T cell receptor (beta chain) is drawn from a study of T cell responses to AZD1222 COVID-19 vaccine. Whole-study results and caveats: There were repertoire samples only from the period after the peak T cell response.

Profiling relied on immunoSEQ multiplex PCR, and the TCRdb table lists in-frame clones only, not all of them. The profile covers 150,000 or so clones, with 89% appearing a single time and 2.9% taken by the ten largest. Regarding this clone: Antigen unknown.

The CDR3 contains 13 residues. This chain connects TRBV21-1 to TRBJ2-1. TRBV21-1 is listed as a pseudogene. This specimen consisted of peripheral blood, obtained on day 0 of AZD1222 vaccination. The sequence derives from an adult in good health. The CDR3: CATSRGSYNEQFF. The DNA of the CDR3 is TGTGCCACCAGCAGGGGCTCCTACAATGAGCAGTTCTTC.